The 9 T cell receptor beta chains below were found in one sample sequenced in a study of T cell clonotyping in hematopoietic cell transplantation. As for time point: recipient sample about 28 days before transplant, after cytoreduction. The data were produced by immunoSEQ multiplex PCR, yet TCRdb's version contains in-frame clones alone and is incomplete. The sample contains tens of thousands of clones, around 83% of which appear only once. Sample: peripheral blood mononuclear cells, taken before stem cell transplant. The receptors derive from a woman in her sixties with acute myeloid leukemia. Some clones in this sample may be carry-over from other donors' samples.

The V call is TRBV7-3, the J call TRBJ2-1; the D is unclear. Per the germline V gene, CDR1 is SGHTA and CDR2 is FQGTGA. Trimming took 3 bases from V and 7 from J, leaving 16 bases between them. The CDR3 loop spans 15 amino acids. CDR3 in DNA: TGTGCCAGCAGCTTGCAGGCCCGGATGGGGAATGAGCAGTTCTTC. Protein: CASSLQARMGNEQFF.

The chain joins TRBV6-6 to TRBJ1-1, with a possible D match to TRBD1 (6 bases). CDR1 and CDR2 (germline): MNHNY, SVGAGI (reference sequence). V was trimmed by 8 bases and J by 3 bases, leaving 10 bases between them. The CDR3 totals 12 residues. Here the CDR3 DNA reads TGTGCCAGCGGCGGGGGGCACACTGAAGCTTTCTTT. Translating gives CASGGGHTEAFF.

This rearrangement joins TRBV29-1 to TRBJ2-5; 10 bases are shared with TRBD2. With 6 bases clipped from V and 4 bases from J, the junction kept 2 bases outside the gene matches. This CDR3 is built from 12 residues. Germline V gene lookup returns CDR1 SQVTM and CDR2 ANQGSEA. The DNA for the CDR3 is TGCAGCGTCCGACTAGCGGGAGAGACCCAGTACTTC. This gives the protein CSVRLAGETQYF.

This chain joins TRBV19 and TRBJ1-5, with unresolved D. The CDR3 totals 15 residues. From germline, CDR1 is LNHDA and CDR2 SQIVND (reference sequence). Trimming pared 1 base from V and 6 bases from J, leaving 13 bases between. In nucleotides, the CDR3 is TGTGCCAGTAGTATAGGGGTCGGGAAGGTTCAGCCCCAGCATTTT. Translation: CASSIGVGKVQPQHF.

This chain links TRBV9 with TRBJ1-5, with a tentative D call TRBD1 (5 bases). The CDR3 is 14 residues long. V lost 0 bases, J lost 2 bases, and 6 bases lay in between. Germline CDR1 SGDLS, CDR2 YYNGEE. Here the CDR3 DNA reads TGTGCCAGCAGCGTAGAAGGGGGCAATCAGCCCCAGCATTTT. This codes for CASSVEGGNQPQHF.

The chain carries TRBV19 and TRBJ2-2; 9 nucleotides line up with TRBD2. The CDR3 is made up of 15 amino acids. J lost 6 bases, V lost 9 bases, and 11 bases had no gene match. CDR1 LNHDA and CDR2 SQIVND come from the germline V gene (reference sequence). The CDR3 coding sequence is TGTGCCAGCCAAAGGGGACTAGCAATGGCCGGGGAGCTGTTTTTT. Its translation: CASQRGLAMAGELFF. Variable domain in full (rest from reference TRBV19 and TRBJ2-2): DGGITQSPKYLFRKEGQNVTLSCEQNLNHDAMYWYRQDPGQGLRLIYYSQIVNDFQKGDIAEGYSVSREKKESFPLTVTSAQKNPTAFYLCASQRGLAMAGELFFGEGSRLTVL.

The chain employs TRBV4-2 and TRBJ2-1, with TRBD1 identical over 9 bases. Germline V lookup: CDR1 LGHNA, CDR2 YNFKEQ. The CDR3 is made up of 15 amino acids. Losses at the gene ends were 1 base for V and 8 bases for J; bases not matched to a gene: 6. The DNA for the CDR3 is TGTGCCAGCAGCCAAGGTACAGGGGGCTTGGATGAGCAGTTCTTC. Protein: CASSQGTGGLDEQFF.

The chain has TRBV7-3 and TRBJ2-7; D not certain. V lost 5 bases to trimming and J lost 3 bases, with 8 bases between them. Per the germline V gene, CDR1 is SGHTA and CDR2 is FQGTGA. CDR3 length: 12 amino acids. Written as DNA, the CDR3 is TGTGCCAGCAGCCCCGACGGCTACGAGCAGTACTTC. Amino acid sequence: CASSPDGYEQYF.

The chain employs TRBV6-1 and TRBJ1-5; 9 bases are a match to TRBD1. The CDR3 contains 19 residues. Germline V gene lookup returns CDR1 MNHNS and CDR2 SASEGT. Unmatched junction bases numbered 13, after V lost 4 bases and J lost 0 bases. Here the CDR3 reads CASSAPSGTGKRSNQPQHF. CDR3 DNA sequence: TGTGCCAGCAGTGCCCCTTCCGGGACAGGGAAGCGTAGCAATCAGCCCCAGCATTTT.